This TCR beta chain was documented in a study of beta chain features in type 1 diabetes. General study findings and limits: Among patients with Type 1 diabetes, TCRB CDR3s were moderately but significantly shorter in every one of the four CD4+ subsets.

All of the isolated RNA was reverse transcribed, so expressed TCRB transcripts were sequenced. Each sample of naive, central memory or regulatory T cells had, on average, around 3.3 million reads. The data were produced by immunoSEQ multiplex PCR, yet TCRdb's version contains in-frame clones alone and is incomplete. The sample lists 810,000 or so clones; roughly 17% were seen once. Comments on this clone: Its specificity is not known.

This clonotype originated in a woman between 18 and 30 years old in good health. Sequencing was carried out using naive CD4+ T cells from blood.

CDR3 sequence reads: CASSVGNSGNTGELFF. The DNA of the CDR3 is TGTGCCAGCAGCGTAGGTAACTCTGGGAACACCGGGGAGCTGTTTTTT. The rearrangement joins TRBV9 to TRBJ2-2, with D hard to call. CDR1 and CDR2 from the germline V gene are SGDLS and YYNGEE. The CDR3 totals 16 residues. Trimming pared 0 bases from V and 1 base from J, leaving 10 bases between.